The T cell receptor (beta chain) under discussion was sequenced for a study of blood T cells in healthy people across ages (dated by TCRdb to between 2014 and 2016). About the investigation overall: In model experiments, template switching captured roughly one uniquely barcoded TCR beta cDNA molecule for every two T cells. To avoid experimental bias, donors of different ages were distributed randomly across sequencing lanes. The study analyzed two additional independent replicas of 1 million unique cDNA reads from the same blood draw for two donors, one aged 18 to 30 and one aged 80 or older. Age-related changes in TCR beta repertoire diversity were measured in the study by deep sequencing normalized with unique cDNA molecular identifiers. The donors were split into four age groups: young (average 16 years), middle-aged (more than 35), aged (roughly 65) and long-lived (approximately 80). Findings and caveats that apply to the study as a whole: Because profiling used bulk unsorted PBMCs, naive and antigen-experienced compartments could not be compared conclusively. The CMV infection status of donors was not known, potentially confounding age-related changes in expanded clonotypes. Compared with the aged group, more naive CD4+ T cells, fewer expanded clones and increased TCR diversity were shown by the long-lived group, suggesting age selection. The percentage of naive T cells measured by flow cytometry correlated strongly with observed TCR beta diversity. Estimates of total diversity based on one million sequenced T cells were regarded as lower bounds and as underestimates. As age increased, observed TCR beta diversity per million T cells dropped in a roughly linear way, and a significant reduction was already evident by age roughly 40.

The approximately 39 donors, aged roughly 6 to 90 years, were systemically healthy Caucasian individuals from Russia. Each donor gave around 9.5 milliliters of peripheral blood, collected into EDTA-treated Vacutainer tubes. Ficoll-Paque density-gradient centrifugation was used to isolate PBMCs, with at least 6.5 million per sample. Total RNA was extracted from PBMCs with Trizol reagent, with at least 6 micrograms obtained per sample. For every donor, flow cytometry on a PBMC aliquot measured the percentage of naive CD45RAhigh/CD27high T cells. Details on this clonotype: No cognate antigen has been identified for it. The record has no base qualities; no much larger clone is one base away.

From the germline V gene, CDR1 is SGDLS and CDR2 is YYNGEE. The CDR3, cysteine through phenylalanine, is 15 amino acids long. Left in the record is the CDR3 DNA by itself, 45 bases read in frame from the first base. Trimming accounts for 0 bases at V and 7 bases at J, while the number of junction bases matched to no gene is 6. The protocol used for the library was 5' RACE. These reads were obtained on an Illumina HiSeq 2500. A second 7 to 11 cycle PCR used a sample-barcoded 5' primer and a J-beta primer mix. A unique molecular identifier was introduced onto each TCR beta cDNA molecule by a template-switch 5' adaptor carrying 12 random nucleotides. Each sample yielded at least 2.5 million CDR3-containing paired-end reads. First-strand cDNA was synthesized from all RNA with the Mint cDNA synthesis kit, primed by a TRBC-specific oligonucleotide. Following uracil-DNA glycosylase treatment, all cDNA underwent a first 18-cycle PCR with the universal primers M1SS and BC2_uni_R. The authors processed their data as follows. For normalization, 1 million high-quality reads were randomly selected from each sample, with every read carrying a distinct molecular identifier. Reads with shared molecular identifiers were discarded instead of being binned into consensus sequences. MiTCR, run with a Q25 quality threshold and the strictest error-elimination algorithm, handled CDR3 identification, clonotype clustering and error correction. A nonparametric unseen species model using Euler transformation provided a lower-bound estimate of total TCR beta diversity. TCRdb passed the public sequencing reads through fastp at Q25 and MiXCR, retaining productive beta sequences. Here each entry gathers all rows of one CDR3 protein and keeps the most common genes and DNA. The V and J calls follow TCRdb's processing rather than the paper's. The sample data list 1.5 million to 2 million distinct CDR3 sequences, and about 49% of these were observed just once. Of the sample, 2% to 2.5% falls within the top ten clones.

Sequenced sample: blood. The sequence came from a woman in her 40s in good health. This receptor chain uses TRBV9 and TRBJ1-5; TRBD1 aligns with 8 central bases. The CDR3 loop reads CASSVAGQGEQPQHF. The bases are TGTGCCAGCAGCGTAGCCGGACAGGGTGAACAGCCCCAGCATTTT.